The next 11 T cell receptor beta chains were all read from a single sample in a study of tumor and adjacent non-tumor tissue in lung cancer. No cell sorting was done before RNA was extracted from the tissue. Three rounds of nested PCR, following a modified ARM-PCR protocol, produced the TCRbeta library. MiXCR was run by TCRdb on the multiplex PCR reads, yielding one entry per CDR3 protein. The data contain approximately 150,000 distinct CDR3 sequences, roughly 70% of them seen just once; the ten biggest clones take up 15% to 20%. Sequenced sample: lung tumor tissue. The receptors shown here come from a man aged 60 to 69 with small cell lung cancer.

This clonotype was recorded at least ten times. The chain is built from TRBV11-2 and TRBJ1-2; 8 positions match TRBD1. J was trimmed by 7 bases and V by 5 bases; bases with no gene match: 6. The CDR3 is 13 residues long. The germline CDR1 and CDR2 sequences are SGHAT and FQNNGV. The CDR3 region is CASSRGQGSGYTF. The CDR3 nucleotides read TGTGCCAGCAGCCGAGGACAGGGAAGTGGCTACACCTTC.

About this clonotype itself: A much larger clone sits a single nucleotide away, making a read error possible. The V call is TRBV5-4, the J call TRBJ2-7; D may be TRBD1 or TRBD2 (5 bases each). The germline V gene encodes CDR1 SGHNT and CDR2 YYREEE (reference sequence). This CDR3 is built from 13 residues. As DNA, the CDR3 is TGTGTCAGCAGCTTGCCGGGGCCCTACGAGCAGTACTTC. Protein: CVSSLPGPYEQYF.

Comment on this clonotype: Since the CDR3 does not end with the conserved phenylalanine or tryptophan, this likely comes from a read error. The chain is built from TRBV20-1 and TRBJ1-6, with 7 bases aligning to TRBD1. The CDR3 sequence is 14 residues long. The V gene's germline CDR1 is DFQATT and CDR2 SNEGSKA (reference sequence). Trimming at V came to 1 base and at J to 9 bases, leaving 6 bases not matched to a gene. This chain's CDR3 is CSARVLAGGSPLHY. The DNA of the CDR3 is TGCAGTGCTAGAGTTCTCGCAGGGGGTTCACCCCTCCACTAT.

The chain joins TRBV20-1 to TRBJ2-5; D not certain. The CDR3 covers 12 residues. V lost 8 bases to trimming and J lost 4 bases, with 14 bases between them. Germline lookup yields CDR1 DFQATT and CDR2 SNEGSKA (reference sequence). CDR3 nucleotide sequence: TGCAGTACACTGGCTAGTGGAGAGACCCAGTACTTC. Amino acids: CSTLASGETQYF.

This clonotype was observed a few times. This chain joins TRBV12-3 or TRBV12-4 and TRBJ1-6; TRBD1 agrees at 7 bases. The CDR3 consists of 14 residues. V dropped 6 bases and J dropped 10; count of bases not matched to a gene: 9. CDR3 sequence: CASSPTGQGSPLHF. CDR3 nucleotides: TGTGCCAGCAGCCCGACAGGGCAAGGATCACCCCTCCACTTT.

In the case of this clonotype: One end of the junction varies from germline; a read error may be responsible. J is TRBJ2-1 and V is TRBV24-1, with D perhaps matching TRBD1 (6 bases). From germline, CDR1 is KGHDR and CDR2 SFDVKD. The CDR3 runs 13 residues. The CDR3 DNA is TGTGCCACCAGTCGAACAGGGACCAATGAGCTGTTCTTC. This translates into CATSRTGTNELFF.

With regard to this clonotype: A much more abundant neighbour one base away suggests this may be a read error. Here the CDR3 DNA reads TGCAGTGTTAAAGGGACCACTGAAGCTTTCTTT. Amino acids: CSVKGTTEAFF. V and J are TRBV20-1 and TRBJ1-1, with D possibly matching TRBD1 (5 bases). Germline CDR1 reads DFQATT; CDR2 reads SNEGSKA (reference sequence). The length of the CDR3 is 11 residues. Between the trimmed V and J ends, which lost 7 bases and 4 bases, there was a span of 10 bases.

Note on this clonotype: This sequence may be a read error, since a much larger clone differs from it by one base. The chain carries TRBV20-1 and TRBJ1-5, with 8 bases aligning to TRBD1. The last part of the DNA fits TRBJ2-3 better; the J call may be wrong. The CDR3 is made up of 12 amino acids. CDR1 and CDR2 (germline): DFQATT, SNEGSKA (reference sequence). The CDR3 loop reads CSASDREQPQYF. CDR3 DNA: TGCAGTGCGTCGGACAGGGAACAGCCCCAGTATTTT.

V is TRBV29-1 and J is TRBJ1-1, with D uncertain. Per germline, CDR1 SQVTM and CDR2 ANQGSEA. The V and J ends lost 4 bases and 7 bases respectively, with 7 bases between them. The CDR3 sequence is 10 residues long. The DNA for the CDR3 is TGCAGCGTTGGGCACCATGAAGCTTTCTTT. Residues: CSVGHHEAFF.

V is TRBV6-5 and J is TRBJ2-3; D gene ambiguous. Germline lookup yields CDR1 MNHEY and CDR2 SVGAGI. V dropped 2 bases and J dropped 3 bases, with 9 bases sitting between them. The length of the CDR3 is 14 residues. As DNA, the CDR3 is TGTGCCAGCAGTTACGTGGTGCGTACAGATACGCAGTATTTT. This sequence encodes CASSYVVRTDTQYF.

As to this clonotype: The conserved closing phenylalanine or tryptophan is absent in this CDR3, likely reflecting a read error. The V call is TRBV11-2, the J call TRBJ1-5; D not certain. The CDR3 consists of 16 residues. Germline V lookup: CDR1 SGHAT, CDR2 FQNNGV. CDR3 nucleotide sequence: TGTGCCAGCAGCCCACTGGGCGGTCTTGGCAATCAGCTCCAGCATTCT. This translates into CASSPLGGLGNQLQHS.